This TCR beta chain was retrieved from a study of graft-versus-host responses after intestinal transplantation. Per the germline V gene, CDR1 is KGHSH and CDR2 is LQKENI. The trim removed 5 bases at V and 1 base at J, leaving 4 bases unmatched. The CDR3 is 16 amino acids. TCRdb keeps only in-frame clones here, not all; method: immunoSEQ multiplex PCR. The top ten hold approximately 5.5% of the sample, which has roughly 50,000 clones, 75% to 95% seen once. The sequence came from a human patient who received an intestinal transplant, so some T cells may come from the graft donor. Sequencing used PBMCs, obtained 650 to 680 days after intestinal transplant. The chain combines TRBV18 with TRBJ1-4, with TRBD1 matching over 10 bases. Here the CDR3 DNA reads TGTGCCAGCTCAACAAGGACAGGGGGAACTAATGAAAAACTGTTTTTT. This gives the protein CASSTRTGGTNEKLFF. The whole variable domain, remainder taken from reference TRBV18 and TRBJ1-4, is NAGVMQNPRHLVRRRGQEARLRCSPMKGHSHVYWYRQLPEEGLKFMVYLQKENIIDESGMPKERFSAEFPKEGPSILRIQQVVRGDSAAYFCASSTRTGGTNEKLFFGSGTQLSVL.